The rows below give T cell receptor beta chains drawn from one sample of a study of long-term antiretroviral therapy in people with HIV. TCRdb's copy holds only in-frame clones and misses some; the assay was immunoSEQ multiplex PCR. The table lists 20,000 to 25,000 clones, 85% of them singletons. The material sequenced was unsorted PBMCs, taken 1.6 years after starting antiretroviral therapy. Receptors were obtained from a man aged 35 to 55 with HIV. CDR3s include the opening cysteine and the closing phenylalanine or tryptophan. Each record gives: J gene, D gene, V gene, clone size, CDR3 DNA, CDR3 protein. The D gene is left open where the match is weak. Part of the rows lack a size; the others show once, few, many or a class for expanded clones.

J gene: TRBJ1-2; D gene: .; V gene: TRBV6-1; clone size: .; CDR3 DNA: TGTGCCAGCAGCATGGACAGAGGCTATGGCTACACCTTC; CDR3 protein: CASSMDRGYGYTF
J gene: TRBJ2-5; D gene: .; V gene: TRBV30; clone size: medium-sized; CDR3 DNA: TGTGCCTGGAGCGGGCTCGAGACCCAGTACTTC; CDR3 protein: CAWSGLETQYF
J gene: TRBJ1-1; D gene: .; V gene: TRBV7-9; clone size: .; CDR3 DNA: TGTGCCAGCAGCCCTAGATCGGGGGGGCAATTGAACACTGAAGCTTTCTTT; CDR3 protein: CASSPRSGGQLNTEAFF
J gene: TRBJ1-1; D gene: .; V gene: TRBV7-6; clone size: .; CDR3 DNA: TGTGCCAGCAGTCAGGACAGGAACACTGAAGCTTTCTTT; CDR3 protein: CASSQDRNTEAFF
J gene: TRBJ1-1; D gene: .; V gene: TRBV19; clone size: medium-sized; CDR3 DNA: TGTGCCAGTAGTGGCAGTACTGAAGCTTTCTTT; CDR3 protein: CASSGSTEAFF
J gene: TRBJ1-1; D gene: TRBD1; V gene: TRBV5-1; clone size: .; CDR3 DNA: TGCGCCAGCCAGGACAGGGGAGGAGGACGGGAAGCTTTCTTT; CDR3 protein: CASQDRGGGREAFF
J gene: TRBJ2-3; D gene: .; V gene: TRBV14; clone size: .; CDR3 DNA: TGTGCCAGCAGCCGGACAGATACGCAGTATTTT; CDR3 protein: CASSRTDTQYF
J gene: TRBJ1-4; D gene: .; V gene: TRBV7-9; clone size: .; CDR3 DNA: TGTGCCAGCAGCTTGGGGATGGGGAATGAAAAACTGTTTTTT; CDR3 protein: CASSLGMGNEKLFF
J gene: TRBJ2-3; D gene: .; V gene: TRBV10-3; clone size: .; CDR3 DNA: TGTGCCATCAGTGGGGCTCGAGGGACTAGCACAGATACGCAGTATTTT; CDR3 protein: CAISGARGTSTDTQYF
J gene: TRBJ2-7; D gene: TRBD1; V gene: TRBV10-2; clone size: .; CDR3 DNA: TGCGCCAGCTCACCCTGGGCGGCAGGGGGAGTCTACGAGCAGTACTTC; CDR3 protein: CASSPWAAGGVYEQYF
J gene: TRBJ2-6; D gene: .; V gene: TRBV5-1; clone size: .; CDR3 DNA: TGCGCCAGCAGCCGCGGCGGTCCCGCTGGGGCCAACGTCCTGACTTTC; CDR3 protein: CASSRGGPAGANVLTF
J gene: TRBJ2-7; D gene: TRBD2; V gene: TRBV7-2; clone size: .; CDR3 DNA: TGTGCCAGCAGCTTCCAAGGGACTAGCGGTCCCTACGAGCAGTACTTC; CDR3 protein: CASSFQGTSGPYEQYF
J gene: TRBJ2-1; D gene: .; V gene: TRBV10-2; clone size: .; CDR3 DNA: TGCGCCAGCAGACCCCGAGGCGCCGAATACAATGAGCAGTTCTTC; CDR3 protein: CASRPRGAEYNEQFF
J gene: TRBJ1-2; D gene: TRBD1; V gene: TRBV6-1; clone size: .; CDR3 DNA: TGTGCCAGCAGTGAAGCGCCCTACAGGGGTTATGGCTACACCTTC; CDR3 protein: CASSEAPYRGYGYTF
J gene: TRBJ1-4; D gene: TRBD1; V gene: TRBV5-1; clone size: .; CDR3 DNA: TGCGCCAGCAGCCAGCAGGACAGGGGGCAGGGGGAAAAACTGTTTTTT; CDR3 protein: CASSQQDRGQGEKLFF
J gene: TRBJ1-2; D gene: .; V gene: TRBV7-9; clone size: .; CDR3 DNA: TGTGCCAGCAGCTTAGGCCGGACCGCTGCTGACCGTGGCTACACCTTC; CDR3 protein: CASSLGRTAADRGYTF
J gene: TRBJ1-2; D gene: .; V gene: TRBV7-9; clone size: .; CDR3 DNA: TGTGCCAGCAGCTCCGACAGGAGCTACACCTTC; CDR3 protein: CASSSDRSYTF
J gene: TRBJ2-3; D gene: .; V gene: TRBV7-3; clone size: .; CDR3 DNA: TGTGCCAGCAGCTTAAAAGGGAACACCAAGGTCACAGATACGCAGTATTTT; CDR3 protein: CASSLKGNTKVTDTQYF
J gene: TRBJ2-1; D gene: TRBD1; V gene: TRBV29-1; clone size: .; CDR3 DNA: TGCAGCGTTGAGGGCAGGGGGCAAGGTGAGCAGTTCTTC; CDR3 protein: CSVEGRGQGEQFF
J gene: TRBJ2-7; D gene: TRBD1; V gene: TRBV9; clone size: few; CDR3 DNA: TGTGCCAGCAGCCCAACACAGGGGGCTCCCGACGAGCAGTACTTC; CDR3 protein: CASSPTQGAPDEQYF
J gene: TRBJ2-1; D gene: TRBD1; V gene: TRBV7-9; clone size: .; CDR3 DNA: TGTGCCAGCAGCTTAGCCCAGACAGGGACCCTTTACAATGAGCAGTTCTTC; CDR3 protein: CASSLAQTGTLYNEQFF
J gene: TRBJ2-2; D gene: .; V gene: TRBV5-1; clone size: .; CDR3 DNA: TGCGCCAGCAGCTTGTCTCCAGCGAACACCGGGGAGCTGTTTTTT; CDR3 protein: CASSLSPANTGELFF
J gene: TRBJ1-5; D gene: TRBD1; V gene: TRBV11-2; clone size: .; CDR3 DNA: TGTGCCAGCAGCTTAGGGGGACAGGGGAATCAGCCCCAGCATTTT; CDR3 protein: CASSLGGQGNQPQHF
J gene: TRBJ1-3; D gene: .; V gene: TRBV4-1; clone size: .; CDR3 DNA: TGCGCCAGCAGCCAAGATGAGGGGTTCGGAAACACCATATATTTT; CDR3 protein: CASSQDEGFGNTIYF
J gene: TRBJ1-2; D gene: .; V gene: TRBV9; clone size: few; CDR3 DNA: TGTGCCAGCAGCAACAACAGGGATCCAAACTATGGCTACACCTTC; CDR3 protein: CASSNNRDPNYGYTF
J gene: TRBJ2-1; D gene: TRBD1; V gene: TRBV7-3; clone size: .; CDR3 DNA: TGTGCCAGCAGCCAGACAGGGGGCAATGAGCAGTTCTTC; CDR3 protein: CASSQTGGNEQFF
J gene: TRBJ1-1; D gene: .; V gene: TRBV6-1; clone size: .; CDR3 DNA: TGTGCCAGCGCATCCCCCTCGGGGGGGAACACTGAAGCTTTCTTT; CDR3 protein: CASASPSGGNTEAFF
J gene: TRBJ1-1; D gene: TRBD1; V gene: TRBV2; clone size: few; CDR3 DNA: TGTGCCAGCAGTGAAACAGGGGGCCTGAACACTGAAGCTTTCTTT; CDR3 protein: CASSETGGLNTEAFF
J gene: TRBJ1-4; D gene: .; V gene: TRBV27; clone size: .; CDR3 DNA: TGTGCCAGCAGTTCGACGCCGGGAGACCCCAAATCGAAAGAAAAACTGTTTTTT; CDR3 protein: CASSSTPGDPKSKEKLFF
J gene: TRBJ2-3; D gene: .; V gene: TRBV29-1; clone size: .; CDR3 DNA: TGCAGCGCGGGTGGGTCCAAGGGAACGCAGTATTTT; CDR3 protein: CSAGGSKGTQYF
J gene: TRBJ1-5; D gene: .; V gene: TRBV5-6; clone size: .; CDR3 DNA: TGTGCCAGCAGCTTGGGCGCAGGAAGTCAGCCCCAGCATTTT; CDR3 protein: CASSLGAGSQPQHF
J gene: TRBJ2-7; D gene: .; V gene: TRBV25-1; clone size: .; CDR3 DNA: TGTGCCAGCAGTGGGACCTACGAGCAGTACTTC; CDR3 protein: CASSGTYEQYF
J gene: TRBJ2-3; D gene: TRBD2; V gene: TRBV18; clone size: .; CDR3 DNA: TGTGCCAGCTCACCACCGACTCAGGGGGCTAGCGGGAGAACAGATACGCAGTATTTT; CDR3 protein: CASSPPTQGASGRTDTQYF
J gene: TRBJ2-1; D gene: TRBD2; V gene: TRBV2; clone size: .; CDR3 DNA: TGTGCCAGCAGCGGGGGGTCTAGCGGGATAGATGAGCAGTTCTTC; CDR3 protein: CASSGGSSGIDEQFF
J gene: TRBJ2-1; D gene: .; V gene: TRBV4-1; clone size: .; CDR3 DNA: TGCGCCAGCAGCCAAGATACAGGCTCCTACAATGAGCAGTTCTTC; CDR3 protein: CASSQDTGSYNEQFF
J gene: TRBJ1-1; D gene: .; V gene: TRBV28; clone size: .; CDR3 DNA: TGTGCCAGCAGTTTGCGAGGAATGAACACTGAAGCTTTCTTT; CDR3 protein: CASSLRGMNTEAFF
J gene: TRBJ1-1; D gene: .; V gene: TRBV6-5; clone size: .; CDR3 DNA: TGTGCCAGCAGTGACAGGCACGAAGCTTTCTTT; CDR3 protein: CASSDRHEAFF
J gene: TRBJ2-3; D gene: .; V gene: TRBV12-2; clone size: .; CDR3 DNA: TGTGCAAGTCGCCCCCTGACGAAGGGTGCAGATACGCAGTATTTT; CDR3 protein: CASRPLTKGADTQYF
J gene: TRBJ2-2; D gene: TRBD2; V gene: TRBV11-3; clone size: .; CDR3 DNA: TGTGCCAGCAGCCCCGGACTAGCGGGAGGGGCCGGGGAGCTGTTTTTT; CDR3 protein: CASSPGLAGGAGELFF
J gene: TRBJ1-5; D gene: TRBD1; V gene: TRBV28; clone size: .; CDR3 DNA: TGTGCCAGCAGTTTTCGGACAGGATATAGCAATCAGCCCCAGCATTTT; CDR3 protein: CASSFRTGYSNQPQHF
J gene: TRBJ2-7; D gene: TRBD1; V gene: TRBV2; clone size: .; CDR3 DNA: TGTGCCAGCAGTGGCTTGACAGGGGAGAGCCACTCCTACGAGCAGTACTTC; CDR3 protein: CASSGLTGESHSYEQYF
J gene: TRBJ2-5; D gene: .; V gene: TRBV11-3; clone size: .; CDR3 DNA: TGTGCCACTAGAGGGCGTACAAGAGACGGGGAAGAGACCCAGTACTTC; CDR3 protein: CATRGRTRDGEETQYF
J gene: TRBJ1-5; D gene: TRBD1; V gene: TRBV6-1; clone size: .; CDR3 DNA: TGTGCCAGCAGTGCTCCGGGACAGGGGCTAAATCAGCCCCAGCATTTT; CDR3 protein: CASSAPGQGLNQPQHF
J gene: TRBJ2-1; D gene: .; V gene: TRBV30; clone size: .; CDR3 DNA: TGTGCCTGGAGTCAGGGGTACTCCTACAATGAGCAGTTCTTC; CDR3 protein: CAWSQGYSYNEQFF
J gene: TRBJ1-5; D gene: TRBD1; V gene: TRBV19; clone size: .; CDR3 DNA: TGTGCCAGTAGTTCACTAAGGGGACAGGGGGCTAGGAATAGCAATCAGCCCCAGCATTTT; CDR3 protein: CASSSLRGQGARNSNQPQHF
J gene: TRBJ2-3; D gene: TRBD2; V gene: TRBV7-9; clone size: .; CDR3 DNA: TGTGCCAGCAGCGAGACTAGCGGGAGCGGTTATGATACGCAGTATTTT; CDR3 protein: CASSETSGSGYDTQYF
J gene: TRBJ2-3; D gene: .; V gene: TRBV19; clone size: once; CDR3 DNA: TGTGCCAGTAGTAGGACAACCTTGGGCACGGGGTCGACAGATACGCAGTATTTT; CDR3 protein: CASSRTTLGTGSTDTQYF
J gene: TRBJ1-1; D gene: .; V gene: TRBV5-6; clone size: .; CDR3 DNA: TGTGCCAGCAGCTTGGGGGGCATGAACACTGAAGCTTTCTTT; CDR3 protein: CASSLGGMNTEAFF
J gene: TRBJ1-1; D gene: .; V gene: TRBV6-6; clone size: once; CDR3 DNA: TGTGCCAGCAGTTACGGGGACACTAACACTGAAGCTTTCTTT; CDR3 protein: CASSYGDTNTEAFF
J gene: TRBJ1-5; D gene: TRBD1; V gene: TRBV5-1; clone size: .; CDR3 DNA: TGCGCCAGCAGCTTGGGGAACCGGGACAGCTATAGCAATCAGCCCCAGCATTTT; CDR3 protein: CASSLGNRDSYSNQPQHF
J gene: TRBJ2-2; D gene: TRBD2; V gene: TRBV2; clone size: .; CDR3 DNA: TGTGCCAGCACCTTAACCACTAGCGGGGGGCCTCAGCACACCGGGGAGCTGTTTTTT; CDR3 protein: CASTLTTSGGPQHTGELFF
J gene: TRBJ1-5; D gene: .; V gene: TRBV25-1; clone size: .; CDR3 DNA: TGTGCCAGCAGTGAGGGGGGAAATCAGCCCCAGCATTTT; CDR3 protein: CASSEGGNQPQHF